Sequencing of this TCR beta chain was carried out in a study of blood T cell repertoires in COVID-19. Background on the study: COVID-19 samples, acute and convalescent, were from the United States, Italy and Spain. The analysed material was cDNA or gDNA that came from T cells, B-cell-depleted T cells, or PBMCs.

Per germline, CDR1 SGHTS and CDR2 YDEGEE. The V gene end was trimmed by 0 bases and the J gene end by 7 bases; junction bases not matched to a gene: 6. The CDR3 is made up of 14 amino acids. Assay used: immunoSEQ multiplex PCR; TCRdb lists only in-frame clones, some missing. Of about 390,000 clones detected, 70% to 90% appear once; the ten largest clones hold about 2%. Followed longitudinally, the Seattle patients had been enrolled during active infection. Sequencing input: peripheral blood. The V and J genes are TRBV5-8 and TRBJ1-1, with 7 bases matching TRBD1. The TCR comes from a woman aged 60-70 years with COVID-19, enrolled during active disease. Here the CDR3 reads CASSLVQGRGEAFF. The DNA for the CDR3 is TGTGCCAGCAGCTTGGTACAGGGGCGGGGTGAAGCTTTCTTT.